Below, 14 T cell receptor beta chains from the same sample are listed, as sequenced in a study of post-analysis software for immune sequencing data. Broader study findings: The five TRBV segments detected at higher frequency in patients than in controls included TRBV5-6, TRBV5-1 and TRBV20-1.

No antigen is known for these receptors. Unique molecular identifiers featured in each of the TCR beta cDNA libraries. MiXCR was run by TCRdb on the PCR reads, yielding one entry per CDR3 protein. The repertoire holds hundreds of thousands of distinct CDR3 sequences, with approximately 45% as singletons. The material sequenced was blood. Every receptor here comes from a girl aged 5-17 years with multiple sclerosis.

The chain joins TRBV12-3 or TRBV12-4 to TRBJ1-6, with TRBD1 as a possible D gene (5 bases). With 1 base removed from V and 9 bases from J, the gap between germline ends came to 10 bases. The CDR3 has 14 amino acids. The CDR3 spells CASSLDLGGSPLHF. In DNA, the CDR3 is TGTGCCAGCAGTTTAGACTTGGGGGGTTCACCCCTCCACTTT.

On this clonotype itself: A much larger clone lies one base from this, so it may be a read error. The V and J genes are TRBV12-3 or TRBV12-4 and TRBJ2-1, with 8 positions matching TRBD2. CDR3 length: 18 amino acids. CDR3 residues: CANSFTRSAGGPYNEQFF. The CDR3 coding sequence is TGTGCCAACAGTTTTACACGATCGGCGGGAGGCCCTTACAATGAGCAGTTCTTC.

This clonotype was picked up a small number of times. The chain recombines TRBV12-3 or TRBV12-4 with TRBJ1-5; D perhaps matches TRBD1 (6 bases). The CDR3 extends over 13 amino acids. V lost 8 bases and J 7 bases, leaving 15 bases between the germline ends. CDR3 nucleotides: TGTGCCAGCTCCCAAGGGGGGGAACAGCCCCAGCATTTT. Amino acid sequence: CASSQGGEQPQHF.

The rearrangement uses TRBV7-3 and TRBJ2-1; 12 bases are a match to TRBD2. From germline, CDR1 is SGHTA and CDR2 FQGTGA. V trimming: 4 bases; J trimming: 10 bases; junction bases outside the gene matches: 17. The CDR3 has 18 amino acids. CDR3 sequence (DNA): TGTGCCAGCAGCTCCCCACGCGCCCGACTAGCGGGAGTCAACGAGCAGTTCTTC. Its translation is CASSSPRARLAGVNEQFF.

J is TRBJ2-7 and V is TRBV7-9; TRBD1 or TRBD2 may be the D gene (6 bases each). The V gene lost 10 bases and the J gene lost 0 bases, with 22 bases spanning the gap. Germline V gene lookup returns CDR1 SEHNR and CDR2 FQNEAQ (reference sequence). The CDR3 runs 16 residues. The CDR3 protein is CATQRGAGRNSYEQYF. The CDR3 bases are TGTGCCACCCAGAGGGGGGCGGGAAGAAACTCCTACGAGCAGTACTTC.

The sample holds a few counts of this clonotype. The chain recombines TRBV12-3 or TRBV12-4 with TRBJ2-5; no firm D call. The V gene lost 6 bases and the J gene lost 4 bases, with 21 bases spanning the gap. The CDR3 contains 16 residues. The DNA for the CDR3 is TGTGCCAGCAGCCACAAGGGCCTGGGCTATACAGAGACCCAGTACTTC. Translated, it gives CASSHKGLGYTETQYF.

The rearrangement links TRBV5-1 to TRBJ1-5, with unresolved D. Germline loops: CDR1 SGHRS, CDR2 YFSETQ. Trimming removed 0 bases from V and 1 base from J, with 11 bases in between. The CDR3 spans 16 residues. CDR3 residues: CASSLAPIDSNQPQHF. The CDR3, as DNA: TGCGCCAGCAGCTTGGCCCCCATTGACAGCAATCAGCCCCAGCATTTT.

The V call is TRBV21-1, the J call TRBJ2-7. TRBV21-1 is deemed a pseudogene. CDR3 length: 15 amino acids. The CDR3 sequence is CASSKECGRAYEQYF. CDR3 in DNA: TGTGCCAGCAGCAAAGAATGCGGGAGGGCCTACGAGCAGTACTTC.

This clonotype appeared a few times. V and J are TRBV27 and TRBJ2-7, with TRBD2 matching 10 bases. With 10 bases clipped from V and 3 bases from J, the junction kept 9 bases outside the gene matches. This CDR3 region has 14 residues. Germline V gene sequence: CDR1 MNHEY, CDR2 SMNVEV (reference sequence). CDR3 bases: TGTGCCACCACAAAACTAGCGGGGATCTACGAGCAGTACTTC. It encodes CATTKLAGIYEQYF.

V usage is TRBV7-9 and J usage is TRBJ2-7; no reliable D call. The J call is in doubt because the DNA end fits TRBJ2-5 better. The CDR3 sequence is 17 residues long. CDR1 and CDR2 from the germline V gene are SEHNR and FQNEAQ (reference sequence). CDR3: CASSPRGLPLEAETQYF. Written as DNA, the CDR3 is TGTGCCAGCAGCCCACGCGGTCTCCCTCTCGAGGCAGAGACCCAGTACTTC.

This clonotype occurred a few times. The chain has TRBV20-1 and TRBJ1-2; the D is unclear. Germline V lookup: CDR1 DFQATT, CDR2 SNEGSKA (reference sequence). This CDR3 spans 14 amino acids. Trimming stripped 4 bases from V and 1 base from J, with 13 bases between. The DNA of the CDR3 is TGCAGTGCTACCCGGGAGCGCAGTAACTATGGCTACACCTTC. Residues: CSATRERSNYGYTF.

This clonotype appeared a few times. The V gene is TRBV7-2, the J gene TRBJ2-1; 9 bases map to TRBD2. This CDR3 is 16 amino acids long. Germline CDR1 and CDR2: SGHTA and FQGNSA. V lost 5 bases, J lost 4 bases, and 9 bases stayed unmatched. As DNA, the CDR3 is TGTGCCAGCAGCCCCCACTTGGGACTAGCTTACAATGAGCAGTTCTTC. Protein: CASSPHLGLAYNEQFF.

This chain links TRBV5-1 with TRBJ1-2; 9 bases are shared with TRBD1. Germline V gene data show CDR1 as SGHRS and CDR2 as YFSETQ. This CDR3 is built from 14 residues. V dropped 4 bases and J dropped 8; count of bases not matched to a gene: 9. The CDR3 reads CASSIPDRGRGYTF. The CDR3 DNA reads TGCGCCAGCAGCATCCCCGACAGGGGGAGAGGCTACACCTTC.

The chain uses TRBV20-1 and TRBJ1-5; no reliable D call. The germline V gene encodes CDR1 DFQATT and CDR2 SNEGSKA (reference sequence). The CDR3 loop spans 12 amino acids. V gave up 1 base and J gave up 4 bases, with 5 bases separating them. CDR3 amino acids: CSARVENQPQHF. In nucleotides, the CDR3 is TGCAGTGCTAGAGTAGAGAATCAGCCCCAGCATTTT.